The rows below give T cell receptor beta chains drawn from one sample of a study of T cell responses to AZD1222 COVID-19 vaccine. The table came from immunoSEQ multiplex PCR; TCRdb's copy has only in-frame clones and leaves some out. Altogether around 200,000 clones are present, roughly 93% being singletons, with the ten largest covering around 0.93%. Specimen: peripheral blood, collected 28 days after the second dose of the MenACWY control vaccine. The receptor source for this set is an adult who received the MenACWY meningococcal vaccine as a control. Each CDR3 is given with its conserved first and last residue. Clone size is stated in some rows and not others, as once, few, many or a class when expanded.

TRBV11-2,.,CASAWQGGGNEKLFF
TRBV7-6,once,CASSLDVWDGSTDTQYF
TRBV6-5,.,CASSKTKRDSPLHF
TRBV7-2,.,CASSFGDNNPKLFF
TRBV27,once,CASSLGSGTGLSPLHF
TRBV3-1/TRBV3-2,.,CASPSATDTQYF
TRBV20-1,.,CSANTAYEQYF
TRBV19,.,CASGAGASDTQYF
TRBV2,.,CASSVRFYEQYF
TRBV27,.,CASSLPGQQYNEQFF
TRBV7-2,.,CASSLGRWGTEAFF
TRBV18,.,CASSSSGTGTTGELFF
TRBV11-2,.,CASSLEGAANYGYTF
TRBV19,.,CASKPQPQGNYGYTF
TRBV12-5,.,CASGLDPQRAGYTF
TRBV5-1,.,CASSWGQGESVGSSIYF
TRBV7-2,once,CASVVGGAVEQFF
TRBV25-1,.,CASSGTGNDEQYF
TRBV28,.,CASSLLDGIEKLFF
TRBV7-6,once,CASSLGTGTANVLTF
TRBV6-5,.,CASSHGTSNTGELFF
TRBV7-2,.,CASSLQGLSTDTQYF
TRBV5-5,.,CASSLGTGVTYEQYF
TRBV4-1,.,CASSQGIGTLTSVGYTF
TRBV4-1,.,CASSQGSRGGPALNTGELFF
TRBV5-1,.,CASSPRGLSNQPQHF
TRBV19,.,CASSIVHSLSGANVLTF
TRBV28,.,CASREPDFSYEQYF
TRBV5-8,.,CASSLFTGSNQPQHF
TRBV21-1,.,CASSKDGGCSYGYTF
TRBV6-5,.,CASSTGTPKETQYF
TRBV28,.,CASKKETNFAGELFF
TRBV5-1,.,CASSPGTGPPNEKLFF
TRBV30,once,CAWSDSYQLSRFF
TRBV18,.,CASSPPGALNQPQHF
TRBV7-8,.,CASSFSGGNNEQYF
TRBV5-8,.,CASSDKSGNTIYF
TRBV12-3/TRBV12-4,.,CASSSGSGELFF
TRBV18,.,CASSPLLSGTTNEKLFF
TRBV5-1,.,CASSLEAREETQYF
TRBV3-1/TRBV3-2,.,CSSSPQLAGGLYNEQFF
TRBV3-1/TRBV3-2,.,CASSQARGYYGYTF
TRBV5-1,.,CASRARETEAFF